The source of this T cell receptor beta chain is a study of response to subunit inactivated influenza vaccine. Study-wide points: The authors offered the suggestion that each seasonal influenza vaccination recruits few new T cells.

V was trimmed by 5 bases and J by 1 base, leaving 14 bases between them. CDR3 length: 15 residues. As to this clonotype: Its antigen is not known.

In TCRdb, the RT-PCR reads were re-called with MiXCR into one record per CDR3 protein. The sample has about 500,000 distinct CDR3 sequences; 16% are singletons. The source material was CD4+ T cells sorted from PBMCs, sampled roughly 24 months after vaccination. V gene TRBV12-3 or TRBV12-4 combines with J gene TRBJ1-1; TRBD1 might be the D (6 bases). This receptor was taken from a man aged 50 to 75 who received an inactivated influenza vaccine. DNA for the CDR3: TGTGCCAGCAGTGTACAGGGTCGGGGGAACACTGAAGCTTTCTTT. The encoded protein is CASSVQGRGNTEAFF.